This entry features one TCR beta chain sequence. The data were taken from a study of blood T cell repertoires in COVID-19. As for the study in general: The origin of the acute and convalescent COVID-19 samples was the United States, Italy and Spain. PBMCs, B-cell-depleted T cells, or T cells provided the cDNA or gDNA that made up the material.

The CDR3 covers 16 residues. The junction had 11 bases not matched to a gene; V was cut back by 4 bases and J by 5 bases. CDR1 is LGHNA, CDR2 YSLEER, per germline. Authors' analysis steps: Counts of nucleated cells, estimated from reference gene primer amplification, were obtained. Some clones are missing from TCRdb's copy, which holds only in-frame ones; the method was immunoSEQ multiplex PCR. V, J and clone size are those of that table, while D and trimming were read from the DNA. The table shows more than 150,000 clones, with approximately 79% occurring only once. V gene TRBV4-3 combines with J gene TRBJ2-1; 7 bases fit TRBD2. Material: peripheral blood. The origin of this receptor is a man aged 25-40 years with active or convalescent COVID-19. In DNA, the CDR3 is TGCGCCAGCAGCCCGAATCCGGTAGCGGGTCACAATGAGCAGTTCTTC. It is translated as CASSPNPVAGHNEQFF.